A selection of T cell receptor beta chains follows, all from one sample in a study of shared clonotypes between healthy human individuals. Clones were read by immunoSEQ multiplex PCR, and TCRdb kept only the in-frame ones, dropping some. The table records about 1 million clones, about 75% of them present only once. Input material: memory CD4+ T cells sorted from blood. These receptor sequences come from a man aged 18-30 years in good health. CDR3s include the opening cysteine and the closing phenylalanine or tryptophan. D genes are given only for firm matches. Only part of the rows carry a size: once, few, many, or a class if the clone is expanded.

J gene | D gene | clone size | V gene | CDR3 DNA | CDR3 protein
TRBJ1-1 | - | - | TRBV5-1 | TGCGCCAGCAGCTTGGACGGGGTCATGAACACTGAAGCTTTCTTT | CASSLDGVMNTEAFF
TRBJ1-2 | - | once | TRBV5-1 | TGCGCCAGCAGACGAACAGACGACTATGGCTACACCTTC | CASRRTDDYGYTF
TRBJ2-1 | TRBD1 | - | TRBV5-6 | TGTGCCAGCAGCGGACAGGGCCCTTTAGGTGAGCAGTTCTTC | CASSGQGPLGEQFF
TRBJ1-2 | - | - | TRBV5-1 | TGCGCCAGCAGCTGGGGCGACAGATTCTATGGCTACACCTTC | CASSWGDRFYGYTF
TRBJ1-1 | - | - | TRBV5-1 | TGCGCCAGCAGCTTGCAGGGGTCCACTGAAGCTTTCTTT | CASSLQGSTEAFF
TRBJ2-2 | - | - | TRBV4-2 | TGTGCCAGCAGCCAAGAAACAGCGCAGGCCAACACCGGGGAGCTGTTTTTT | CASSQETAQANTGELFF
TRBJ2-3 | - | once | TRBV10-3 | TGTGCCACAGGCAGAGACCCCACAGATACGCAGTATTTT | CATGRDPTDTQYF
TRBJ2-1 | - | - | TRBV10-3 | TGTGCCATCAGTGAGTCGGGGACTTCCAATGAGCAGTTCTTC | CAISESGTSNEQFF
TRBJ2-2 | TRBD1 | once | TRBV5-1 | TGCGCCAGCAGCCGGGACAGGGTGGACACCGGGGAGCTGTTTTTT | CASSRDRVDTGELFF
TRBJ1-1 | TRBD1 | few | TRBV28 | TGTGCCAGCGTAACGCCAACAGGGGGCGAGAACACTGAAGCTTTCTTT | CASVTPTGGENTEAFF
TRBJ1-2 | - | - | TRBV7-9 | TGTGCCAGCAGCTTAGTGGGTCGTGGCTACACCTTC | CASSLVGRGYTF
TRBJ1-1 | - | - | TRBV7-9 | TGTGCCAGCAGCTTACTATCGGGAGGTGAAGCTTTCTTT | CASSLLSGGEAFF
TRBJ1-2 | - | - | TRBV6-1 | TGTGCCAGCAGTGAATGGAGAGAAGCGGGCTTAAATGGCTACACCTTC | CASSEWREAGLNGYTF
TRBJ1-2 | - | - | TRBV7-2 | TGTGCCAGCAGCTTACCCCAACAGATCTATGGCTACACCTTC | CASSLPQQIYGYTF
TRBJ1-1 | - | few | TRBV27 | TGTGCCAGCAGCTTTGGACTCGGGTGGAACACTGAAGCTTTCTTT | CASSFGLGWNTEAFF
TRBJ2-1 | - | - | TRBV7-2 | TGTGCCAGCAGCCGCGGTAGCGACTACAATGAGCAGTTCTTC | CASSRGSDYNEQFF
TRBJ2-6 | - | - | TRBV10-3 | TGTGCCATCAGTGATGGCTCTGGGGCCAACGTCCTGACTTTC | CAISDGSGANVLTF
TRBJ2-3 | TRBD2 | - | TRBV18 | TGTGCCAGCTCACCACGCAGGAGCGGGGGGGCCATAGATACGCAGTATTTT | CASSPRRSGGAIDTQYF
TRBJ2-7 | TRBD1 | - | TRBV6-6 | TGTGCCAGCAGTTTACCCGGGACAGCCGAGCAGTACTTC | CASSLPGTAEQYF
TRBJ2-1 | - | once | TRBV29-1 | TGCAGCCACGCAGCTGGCTCCTACAATGAGCAGTTCTTC | CSHAAGSYNEQFF
TRBJ1-1 | - | - | TRBV10-1 | TGCGCCAGCAGCCTGGGGGGCAGTGGAACTGAAGCTTTCTTT | CASSLGGSGTEAFF
TRBJ2-1 | TRBD2 | - | TRBV25-1 | TGTGCCAGCAGTGGAGCGGGAGGACTCTACAATGAGCAGTTCTTC | CASSGAGGLYNEQFF
TRBJ1-2 | - | few | TRBV7-9 | TGTGCCAGCAGCTTTGGCAACAATTACTATGGCTACACCTTC | CASSFGNNYYGYTF
TRBJ2-6 | TRBD1 | - | TRBV18 | TGTGCCAGCTCAATCGGACAGGTACGATCTGGGGCCAACGTCCTGACTTTC | CASSIGQVRSGANVLTF